The text below deals with one TCR beta chain. Its antigen is still unknown. For the second PCR, which ran for about 6 to 11 cycles, a sample-barcoded 5' primer and a J-beta primer mix were used. MiXCR, run by TCRdb on the 5' RACE reads, gives a single entry per CDR3 protein. The table has hundreds of thousands of distinct CDR3 sequences, about 28% seen once. The data were obtained in a study of blood T cells in healthy people across ages. General study points: There was no known CMV status for donors, so expanded clonotype changes were possibly confounded. Long-lived donors had more naive CD4+ cells and higher diversity than aged donors.

Germline CDR1 is MNHEY and CDR2 is SVGEGT. The length of the CDR3 is 15 residues. Trimming shortened V by 6 bases and J by 3 bases, and 15 bases separated the two germline ends. The sample comprised blood. The chain is built from TRBV6-2 or TRBV6-3 and TRBJ1-5, with a weak D call TRBD1 (5 bases). The sequence derives from an elderly woman in good health. In nucleotides, the CDR3 is TGTGCCAGCAGGAATGCCGGGACCAACAATCAGCCCCAGCATTTT. It encodes CASRNAGTNNQPQHF.